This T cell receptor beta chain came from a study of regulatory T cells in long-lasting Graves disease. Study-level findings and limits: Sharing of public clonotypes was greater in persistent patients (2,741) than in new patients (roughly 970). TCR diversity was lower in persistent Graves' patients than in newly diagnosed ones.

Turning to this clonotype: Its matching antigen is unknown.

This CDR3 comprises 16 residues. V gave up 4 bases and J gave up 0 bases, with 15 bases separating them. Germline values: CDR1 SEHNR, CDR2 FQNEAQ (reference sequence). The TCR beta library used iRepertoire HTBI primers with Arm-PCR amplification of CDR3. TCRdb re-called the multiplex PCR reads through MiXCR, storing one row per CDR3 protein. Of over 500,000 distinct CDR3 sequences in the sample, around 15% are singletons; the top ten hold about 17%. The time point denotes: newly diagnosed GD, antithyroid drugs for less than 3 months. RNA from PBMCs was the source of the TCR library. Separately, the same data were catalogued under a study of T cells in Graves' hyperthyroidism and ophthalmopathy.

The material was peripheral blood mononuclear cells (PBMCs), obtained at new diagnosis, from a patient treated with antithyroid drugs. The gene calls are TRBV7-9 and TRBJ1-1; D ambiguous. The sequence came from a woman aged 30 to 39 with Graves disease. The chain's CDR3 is CASSSLMEALNTEAFF. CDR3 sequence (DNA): TGTGCCAGCAGCTCTCTCATGGAAGCTCTGAACACTGAAGCTTTCTTT.